This is a list of T cell receptor beta chains from one sample in a study of cytomegalovirus exposure and HLA in healthy donors. Profiling relied on immunoSEQ multiplex PCR, and the TCRdb table lists in-frame clones only, not all of them. The table includes 150,000 to 200,000 clones, about four fifths detected once. What was sequenced was PBMCs. These receptor sequences come from a woman in her forties or fifties in good health and CMV-seronegative. The CDR3 runs from the conserved cysteine through the conserved F or W. Each record gives: V gene, J gene, clone size, D gene, CDR3 protein. D genes are given only for firm matches. Size is omitted from some rows. Given values are once, few, many or a class for expanded clones.

V gene: TRBV19; J gene: TRBJ1-1; clone size: -; D gene: TRBD1; CDR3 protein: CASRTWTGRRAAFF
V gene: TRBV4-1; J gene: TRBJ2-2; clone size: few; D gene: -; CDR3 protein: CASSHVLQGYRTDNGELFF
V gene: TRBV6-1; J gene: TRBJ1-2; clone size: -; D gene: TRBD1; CDR3 protein: CASRDWDRDGYTF
V gene: TRBV13; J gene: TRBJ2-7; clone size: -; D gene: -; CDR3 protein: CASSLTGQSSYEQYF
V gene: TRBV21-1; J gene: TRBJ1-2; clone size: -; D gene: -; CDR3 protein: CASSKARDSWSNYGYTF
V gene: TRBV7-8; J gene: TRBJ2-3; clone size: -; D gene: TRBD1; CDR3 protein: CASSYIDRMGTGGTDTQYF
V gene: TRBV9; J gene: TRBJ2-7; clone size: -; D gene: -; CDR3 protein: CASSVGGVSTYEQYF
V gene: TRBV25-1; J gene: TRBJ1-1; clone size: -; D gene: -; CDR3 protein: CASSDAGLGNTEAFF
V gene: TRBV19; J gene: TRBJ1-4; clone size: -; D gene: TRBD1; CDR3 protein: CASSIPTGGIDEKLFF
V gene: TRBV7-2; J gene: TRBJ2-2; clone size: -; D gene: -; CDR3 protein: CASSPQGANTGELFF
V gene: TRBV7-9; J gene: TRBJ1-1; clone size: -; D gene: TRBD1; CDR3 protein: CASSHRQGDTEAFF
V gene: TRBV6-1; J gene: TRBJ2-1; clone size: -; D gene: TRBD2; CDR3 protein: CASSEVGGRNEQFF
V gene: TRBV6-4; J gene: TRBJ2-3; clone size: -; D gene: -; CDR3 protein: CAHRGTDTQYF
V gene: TRBV5-5; J gene: TRBJ2-1; clone size: -; D gene: -; CDR3 protein: CASSGMQLSSYNEQFF
V gene: TRBV2; J gene: TRBJ2-1; clone size: -; D gene: -; CDR3 protein: CASSVDGSSYNEQFF
V gene: TRBV18; J gene: TRBJ1-1; clone size: -; D gene: -; CDR3 protein: CASSRTENTEAFF
V gene: TRBV4-1; J gene: TRBJ2-3; clone size: few; D gene: -; CDR3 protein: CASSQDRVLADTQYF
V gene: TRBV28; J gene: TRBJ1-2; clone size: few; D gene: TRBD1; CDR3 protein: CASSFYGTGGVYGYTF
V gene: TRBV6-6; J gene: TRBJ2-2; clone size: -; D gene: -; CDR3 protein: CASSYPTGNTGELFF
V gene: TRBV9; J gene: TRBJ1-5; clone size: -; D gene: TRBD1; CDR3 protein: CASSQGANNQPQHF
V gene: TRBV5-4; J gene: TRBJ1-2; clone size: -; D gene: -; CDR3 protein: CASRLDSPIRHGYTF
V gene: TRBV5-4; J gene: TRBJ2-1; clone size: -; D gene: -; CDR3 protein: CASSTGGSRSYNEQFF
V gene: TRBV2; J gene: TRBJ2-3; clone size: -; D gene: TRBD1; CDR3 protein: CASSLPGTGEDTQYF
V gene: TRBV9; J gene: TRBJ2-1; clone size: -; D gene: -; CDR3 protein: CASSVALAGTRGNEQFF
V gene: TRBV6-6; J gene: TRBJ1-5; clone size: -; D gene: TRBD1; CDR3 protein: CASRKQGARDNQPQHF
V gene: TRBV5-1; J gene: TRBJ1-2; clone size: -; D gene: TRBD1; CDR3 protein: CASRPLLGTDYGYTF
V gene: TRBV2; J gene: TRBJ2-2; clone size: -; D gene: -; CDR3 protein: CASSWGVTGELFF
V gene: TRBV7-9; J gene: TRBJ1-3; clone size: -; D gene: -; CDR3 protein: CASSSQTGLASGNTIYF
V gene: TRBV7-2; J gene: TRBJ2-5; clone size: -; D gene: TRBD2; CDR3 protein: CASSQTLLAGGPETQYF
V gene: TRBV4-2; J gene: TRBJ1-2; clone size: -; D gene: TRBD1; CDR3 protein: CASSQGTGTDPYGYTF
V gene: TRBV27; J gene: TRBJ2-1; clone size: -; D gene: -; CDR3 protein: CASSLGSLPTYNEQFF
V gene: TRBV7-8; J gene: TRBJ2-4; clone size: -; D gene: TRBD2; CDR3 protein: CASSLAMGGAKNIQYF
V gene: TRBV4-2; J gene: TRBJ1-2; clone size: -; D gene: -; CDR3 protein: CASSQRQAHGYTF
V gene: TRBV5-8; J gene: TRBJ1-5; clone size: -; D gene: TRBD1; CDR3 protein: CASGLGTGDVTSQPQHF
V gene: TRBV2; J gene: TRBJ2-5; clone size: once; D gene: TRBD2; CDR3 protein: CATARDYDQETQYF
V gene: TRBV6-5; J gene: TRBJ2-1; clone size: -; D gene: -; CDR3 protein: CASSWRDPNYNEQFF
V gene: TRBV4-2; J gene: TRBJ2-2; clone size: -; D gene: TRBD2; CDR3 protein: CASSQDSSGRVDTGELFF
V gene: TRBV27; J gene: TRBJ1-1; clone size: few; D gene: TRBD1; CDR3 protein: CASSDRGFTEAFF
V gene: TRBV29-1; J gene: TRBJ2-3; clone size: -; D gene: -; CDR3 protein: CSSNQGATDTQYF
V gene: TRBV10-3; J gene: TRBJ2-2; clone size: -; D gene: -; CDR3 protein: CAIRAGPRDTGELFF
V gene: TRBV11-3; J gene: TRBJ2-1; clone size: few; D gene: -; CDR3 protein: CASSLKRGARNEQFF
V gene: TRBV5-4; J gene: TRBJ2-1; clone size: -; D gene: TRBD2; CDR3 protein: CASNAGGGAVSYNEQFF
V gene: TRBV27; J gene: TRBJ2-7; clone size: -; D gene: TRBD2; CDR3 protein: CASSPFGTSGMYEQYF
V gene: TRBV7-3; J gene: TRBJ2-3; clone size: -; D gene: -; CDR3 protein: CASSSSTDTQYF
V gene: TRBV9; J gene: TRBJ1-3; clone size: -; D gene: -; CDR3 protein: CASSVGGQGAGNTIYF
V gene: TRBV19; J gene: TRBJ2-2; clone size: -; D gene: TRBD2; CDR3 protein: CASRGGTTLRELFF
V gene: TRBV18; J gene: TRBJ1-5; clone size: -; D gene: -; CDR3 protein: CASSPRFDQPQHF
V gene: TRBV6-7; J gene: TRBJ1-5; clone size: -; D gene: -; CDR3 protein: CASSYSGGRSNQPQHF
V gene: TRBV5-4; J gene: TRBJ2-3; clone size: -; D gene: -; CDR3 protein: CASSHTYPSTDTQYF
V gene: TRBV7-2; J gene: TRBJ2-5; clone size: -; D gene: TRBD2; CDR3 protein: CASSQSGAKDWEQYF